A single sample is the source of the 20 T cell receptor beta chains below, sequenced in a study of CD8 T cells in ankylosing spondylitis. TCRdb analysed the 5' RACE reads with MiXCR anew, one entry per CDR3 protein. The sample records roughly 470,000 distinct CDR3 sequences, 25% to 30% being singletons. Whole-study findings and limits: There was a TCR beta motif, made of several highly homologous variants, that appeared characteristic of ankylosing spondylitis blood.

These receptors' antigens are unknown. Sequencing used blood, either unsorted or a sorted T cell fraction (not recorded which). The receptors were gathered from a male donor with ankylosing spondylitis.

This clonotype has more than one count but fewer than ten. The chain is built from TRBV12-3 or TRBV12-4 and TRBJ2-2; D is undetermined. V lost 5 bases and J lost 0, with 7 bases in between. The CDR3 is made up of 14 amino acids. This CDR3 is CASSVSANTGELFF. CDR3 nucleotide sequence: TGTGCCAGCAGTGTTTCAGCGAACACCGGGGAGCTGTTTTTT.

The chain couples TRBV20-1 to TRBJ1-5; D call uncertain. The germline V and J ends were trimmed by 1 base and 3 bases, with 10 bases remaining between them. This CDR3 is built from 14 residues. Germline values: CDR1 DFQATT, CDR2 SNEGSKA (reference sequence). For the CDR3, the DNA is TGCAGTGCTAGAGGGGAATTCTACAATCAGCCCCAGCATTTT. Its translation is CSARGEFYNQPQHF.

The chain's CDR3 is CASSLEDEKLFF. CDR3 DNA sequence: TGCGCCAGCAGCTTGGAGGATGAAAAACTGTTTTTT. The chain has TRBV5-1 and TRBJ1-4; unclear D gene. The CDR3 has 12 residues. Germline values: CDR1 SGHRS, CDR2 YFSETQ. Trimming cost V 0 bases and J 6 bases, with 3 bases left between them.

The chain is built from TRBV4-2 and TRBJ2-5, with 7 bases matching TRBD2. Per germline, CDR1 LGHNA and CDR2 YNFKEQ. V lost 1 base, J lost 3 bases, and 11 bases stayed unmatched. The CDR3 spans 17 residues. The CDR3 sequence: CASSQGGWDRGEETQYF. CDR3 nucleotide sequence: TGTGCCAGCAGCCAAGGGGGCTGGGACCGGGGGGAAGAGACCCAGTACTTC.

This rearrangement joins TRBV24-1 to TRBJ2-2, with TRBD1 matching over 8 bases. Germline trimming cut 2 bases from V and 5 bases from J; bases unmatched to any gene: 3. The CDR3 runs 15 residues. The germline CDR1 and CDR2 sequences are KGHDR and SFDVKD. In DNA, the CDR3 is TGTGCCACCAGTGATTCCAGGGGGCGTACCGGGGAGCTGTTTTTT. Translation gives CATSDSRGRTGELFF.

The chain joins TRBV7-2 to TRBJ2-1, with 7 bases that match TRBD1. The CDR3 covers 14 residues. V shed 2 bases, J shed 3 bases, and the junction held 1 base outside the gene matches. Germline assignment: CDR1 SGHTA and CDR2 FQGNSA. In DNA form, the CDR3 reads TGTGCCAGCAGCTTAACAGGGGACTACAATGAGCAGTTCTTC. It codes for CASSLTGDYNEQFF.

The chain recombines TRBV3-1 with TRBJ2-6; the match to TRBD1 covers 8 bases. The junction had 11 bases not matched to a gene; V was cut back by 4 bases and J by 0 bases. This CDR3 has 19 amino acids. CDR1 LGHDT and CDR2 YNNKEL come from the germline V gene (reference sequence). CDR3 residues: CASSRGTGPTSSGANVLTF. The CDR3 bases are TGTGCCAGCAGCCGAGGGACAGGTCCTACCTCCTCTGGGGCCAACGTCCTGACTTTC.

J is TRBJ1-5 and V is TRBV29-1, with 7 bases matching TRBD1. Germline CDR1 and CDR2: SQVTM and ANQGSEA. With V trimmed by 6 bases and J by 2 bases, 7 bases remained unmatched. The CDR3 has 14 residues. The CDR3, as DNA: TGCAGCGTCGCTGACAGGGACGGCAATCAGCCCCAGCATTTT. Translated: CSVADRDGNQPQHF.

This rearrangement joins TRBV7-9 to TRBJ2-5; no reliable D call. V lost 3 bases to trimming and J lost 5 bases, with 7 bases between them. The CDR3 has 12 amino acids. CDR1 and CDR2 from the germline V gene are SEHNR and FQNEAQ (reference sequence). The CDR3 is CASSFGSETQYF. In DNA, the CDR3 is TGTGCCAGCAGCTTCGGATCGGAGACCCAGTACTTC.

This clonotype was detected only a few times. This chain connects TRBV24-1 to TRBJ2-1, with unresolved D. CDR1 is KGHDR, CDR2 SFDVKD, per germline. With 4 bases removed from V and 4 bases from J, the gap between germline ends came to 16 bases. This CDR3 comprises 16 residues. The CDR3 sequence is CATSDSAPREYNEQFF. CDR3 nucleotides: TGTGCCACCAGTGACTCGGCCCCCCGTGAGTACAATGAGCAGTTCTTC.

The sample holds a few counts of this clonotype. The V gene is TRBV30, the J gene TRBJ1-1; D gene uncertain. This CDR3 has 13 amino acids. Trimming left V 2 bases short and J 2 bases short, with 9 bases between. Germline V lookup: CDR1 GTSNPN, CDR2 SVGIG (reference sequence). The CDR3 loop reads CAWSRGINTEAFF. CDR3 DNA sequence: TGTGCCTGGAGTAGAGGAATTAACACTGAAGCTTTCTTT.

This clonotype has more than one count but fewer than ten. This sequence joins TRBV14 and TRBJ2-1, with D perhaps TRBD1 or TRBD2 (5 bases each). Trimming left V 5 bases short and J 2 bases short, with 13 bases between. Per the germline V gene, CDR1 is SGHDN and CDR2 is FVKESK. The CDR3 is 15 amino acids. The DNA of the CDR3 is TGTGCCAGCAGCTTCGGGACCTTTACCTACAATGAGCAGTTCTTC. Protein sequence: CASSFGTFTYNEQFF.

This chain connects TRBV5-6 to TRBJ1-1; perhaps TRBD1 as D (6 bases). Germline CDR1 is SGHDT and CDR2 is YYEEEE. The CDR3 is 13 residues long. V dropped 3 bases and J dropped 7 bases, with 13 bases sitting between them. CDR3 loop: CASSSLQGGEAFF. CDR3 nucleotides: TGTGCCAGCAGCTCCCTACAGGGCGGTGAAGCTTTCTTT.

The chain couples TRBV4-1 to TRBJ2-1, with 12 bases aligning to TRBD1. Germline V CDR1 and CDR2: MGHRA, YSYEKL. The trim removed 3 bases at V and 8 bases at J, leaving 11 bases unmatched. CDR3 length equals 17 residues. CDR3 region: CASSHGWGTGGRDEQFF. The CDR3 DNA follows: TGCGCCAGCAGCCATGGGTGGGGGACAGGGGGCAGGGATGAGCAGTTCTTC.

The gene calls are TRBV3-1 and TRBJ2-5, with 11 bases aligning to TRBD2. CDR1 and CDR2 (germline): LGHDT, YNNKEL (reference sequence). This CDR3 has 16 residues. Germline trimming cut 5 bases from V and 3 bases from J; bases unmatched to any gene: 8. The CDR3 bases are TGTGCCAGCAGCAGCTTGGGGACTAGCGGAAAAGAGACCCAGTACTTC. It encodes CASSSLGTSGKETQYF.

This clonotype turned up a few times. The gene calls are TRBV5-1 and TRBJ2-1; 8 bases map to TRBD2. The CDR3 spans 16 residues. Per germline, CDR1 SGHRS and CDR2 YFSETQ. J was trimmed by 2 bases and V by 5 bases; bases with no gene match: 9. CDR3 region: CASSNQAGVTYNEQFF. In DNA, the CDR3 is TGCGCCAGCAGTAACCAAGCGGGAGTAACCTACAATGAGCAGTTCTTC.

V gene TRBV5-6 combines with J gene TRBJ2-5; perhaps TRBD2 as D (6 bases). The V end lost 3 bases, the J end lost 6 bases, and 18 bases lay between the germline ends. CDR3 length: 15 residues. Germline V CDR1 and CDR2: SGHDT, YYEEEE. CDR3 amino acids: CASSSVTRIWQTQYF. The CDR3 DNA follows: TGTGCCAGCAGCTCCGTGACTAGAATCTGGCAGACCCAGTACTTC.

This clonotype was counted a single time. This chain connects TRBV5-1 to TRBJ1-6; the D gene is possibly TRBD1 (6 bases). The CDR3 has 16 residues. The germline V gene encodes CDR1 SGHRS and CDR2 YFSETQ. The V and J ends lost 6 bases and 4 bases respectively, with 17 bases between them. The CDR3: CASTKTGPGYNSPLHF. DNA for the CDR3: TGCGCCAGCACCAAAACAGGGCCGGGGTATAATTCACCCCTCCACTTT.

The chain has TRBV20-1 and TRBJ2-3; 11 nucleotides match TRBD2. The germline gives CDR1 DFQATT, CDR2 SNEGSKA (reference sequence). CDR3 size: 15 residues. Trimming removed 3 bases from V and 2 bases from J; junction bases left unmatched: 4. For the CDR3, the DNA is TGCAGTGCTAGTGGGACTAGCGGACTCACAGATACGCAGTATTTT. Its protein product is CSASGTSGLTDTQYF.

J is TRBJ2-2 and V is TRBV6-2 or TRBV6-3; unclear D gene. Trimming pared 6 bases from V and 16 bases from J, leaving 24 bases between. This CDR3 is built from 14 residues. In germline, CDR1 is MNHEY, CDR2 SVGEGT. The CDR3 sequence is CASRGPGGLLSPFF. CDR3 nucleotides: TGTGCCAGCAGGGGCCCAGGTGGCCTGCTGTCCCCGTTTTTT.